These T cell receptor beta chains were read from a single sample in a study of T cell changes during pregnancy in multiple sclerosis. Measured with immunoSEQ multiplex PCR; TCRdb has only the in-frame clones, and not every one. The table shows fewer than 60,000 clones, with about 89% occurring only once. The starting material was CD8+ T cells from peripheral blood mononuclear cells, obtained after pregnancy. These receptors came from a female donor with multiple sclerosis, enrolled in a pregnancy study. Both conserved end residues are part of each CDR3. D genes are given only for firm matches. The listing skips clone size in some rows; elsewhere it reads once, few, many or a size class.

v_call,clone_size,d_call,j_call,cdr3_nt,cdr3_aa
TRBV14,NA,NA,TRBJ2-7,TGTGCCAGCAGCCAAGTTCAGATGGGCGCTTCCTACGAGCAGTACTTC,CASSQVQMGASYEQYF
TRBV30,NA,TRBD2,TRBJ2-3,TGTGCCTGGTCCGGGGGGGCCGGGCCAGATACGCAGTATTTT,CAWSGGAGPDTQYF
TRBV29-1,once,TRBD1,TRBJ2-2,TGCAGCGTTCAGGGGGAGATCGGGGAGCTGTTTTTT,CSVQGEIGELFF
TRBV11-3,NA,TRBD1,TRBJ2-5,TGTGCCAGCAGCCCGGGACAGGGTAGTCCAGAGACCCAGTACTTC,CASSPGQGSPETQYF
TRBV23-1,NA,NA,TRBJ1-1,TGCGCCAGCAGAGAGACAGCGGGTGAAGCTTTCTTT,CASRETAGEAFF
TRBV13,NA,NA,TRBJ2-7,TGTGCCAGCAGCTTCGACAAAACCTACGAGCAGTACTTC,CASSFDKTYEQYF
TRBV9,NA,TRBD1,TRBJ2-5,TGTGCCAGCAGCGTAAAGGGGGCAGGGGAGACCCAGTACTTC,CASSVKGAGETQYF
TRBV27,once,NA,TRBJ2-1,TGTGCCAGCAGCCAGTACAATGAGCAGTTCTTC,CASSQYNEQFF
TRBV9,NA,NA,TRBJ2-1,TGTGCCAGCAGCGCGCTAAGAGGTCTGTTCTTC,CASSALRGLFF
TRBV29-1,NA,TRBD1,TRBJ2-7,TGCAGCGTTGAAGATTGGGCGGGGGACAGGGGGCAATTCGAGCAGTACTTC,CSVEDWAGDRGQFEQYF
TRBV7-6,NA,TRBD2,TRBJ2-5,TGTGCCAGCCTTTACCGGACTAGCACTTATCAAGAGACCCAGTACTTC,CASLYRTSTYQETQYF
TRBV2,NA,TRBD2,TRBJ2-1,TGTGCCGCTTTTCAGCGGGGGGCCAACAATGAGCAGTTCTTC,CAAFQRGANNEQFF
TRBV14,NA,TRBD1,TRBJ2-5,TGTGCCAGCAGCCAAAGGACAGGAGGCGTCCAAGAGACCCAGTACTTC,CASSQRTGGVQETQYF